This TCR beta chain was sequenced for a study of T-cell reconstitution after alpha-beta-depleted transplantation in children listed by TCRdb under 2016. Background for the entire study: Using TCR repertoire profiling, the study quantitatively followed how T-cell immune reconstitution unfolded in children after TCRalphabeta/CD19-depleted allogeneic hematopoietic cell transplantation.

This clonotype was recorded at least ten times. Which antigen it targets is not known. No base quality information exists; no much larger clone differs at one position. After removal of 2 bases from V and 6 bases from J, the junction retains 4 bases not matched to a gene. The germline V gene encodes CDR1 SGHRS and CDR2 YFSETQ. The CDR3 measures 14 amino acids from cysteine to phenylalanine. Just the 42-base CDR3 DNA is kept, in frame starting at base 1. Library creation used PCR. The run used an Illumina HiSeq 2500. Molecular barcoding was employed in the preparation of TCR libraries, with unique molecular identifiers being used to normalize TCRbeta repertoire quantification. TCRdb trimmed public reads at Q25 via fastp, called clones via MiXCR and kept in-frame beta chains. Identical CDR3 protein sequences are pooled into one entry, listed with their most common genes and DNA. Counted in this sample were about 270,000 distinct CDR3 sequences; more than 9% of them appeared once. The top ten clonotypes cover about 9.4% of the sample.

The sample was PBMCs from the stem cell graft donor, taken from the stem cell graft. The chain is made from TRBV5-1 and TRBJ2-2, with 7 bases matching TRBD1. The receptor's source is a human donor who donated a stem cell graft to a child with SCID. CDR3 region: CASSLEGAAGELFF. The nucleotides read TGCGCCAGCAGCTTAGAGGGGGCCGCCGGGGAGCTGTTTTTT.